This is a list of T cell receptor beta chains from one sample in a study of blood T cells in healthy people across ages. TCRdb reprocessed the 5' RACE reads via MiXCR and lists one record per CDR3 protein. Of some 690,000 distinct CDR3 sequences listed, approximately 22% are singletons. Sequenced: blood. The origin of the receptors is a man aged 65 to 79 in good health. Both conserved end residues are part of each CDR3. A D gene is named only where the DNA matches it firmly. The size entry is marked missing in some rows and otherwise reads once, few, many or a size class.

clone size	J gene	D gene	V gene	CDR3 protein	CDR3 DNA
NA	TRBJ2-1	NA	TRBV10-1	CASSEQQGTYNEQFF	TGCGCCAGCAGTGAGCAACAGGGCACCTACAATGAGCAGTTCTTC
NA	TRBJ2-5	NA	TRBV7-2	CASSSQVETQYF	TGTGCCAGCAGCTCCCAGGTGGAGACCCAGTACTTC
few	TRBJ1-6	NA	TRBV4-1	CASSQDVSPLHF	TGCGCCAGCAGCCAGGACGTTTCACCCCTCCACTTT
NA	TRBJ1-4	TRBD1	TRBV28	CASSLWTGNEKLFF	TGTGCCAGCAGTCTGTGGACAGGGAATGAAAAACTGTTTTTT
NA	TRBJ2-1	NA	TRBV3-1	CASSQERFYNEQFF	TGTGCCAGCAGCCAAGAACGGTTCTACAATGAGCAGTTCTTC
few	TRBJ1-2	TRBD1	TRBV9	CASSVVAGGYGYTF	TGTGCCAGCAGCGTAGTCGCAGGGGGCTATGGCTACACCTTC
NA	TRBJ1-1	NA	TRBV7-9	CASSLMGTVAEAFF	TGTGCCAGCAGCTTAATGGGGACGGTAGCTGAAGCTTTCTTT
few	TRBJ1-1	NA	TRBV25-1	CASGPLGQGGTEAFF	TGTGCCAGCGGACCGCTGGGGCAGGGAGGCACTGAAGCTTTCTTT
few	TRBJ2-5	NA	TRBV16	CASSQGLFETQYF	TGTGCCAGCAGCCAAGGACTATTCGAGACCCAGTACTTC
few	TRBJ2-5	TRBD2	TRBV29-1	CSVWETSGETQYF	TGCAGCGTTTGGGAGACTAGCGGGGAGACCCAGTACTTC
NA	TRBJ1-2	TRBD1	TRBV3-1	CASSDEGGTGVYYGYTF	TGTGCCAGCAGCGACGAGGGGGGGACAGGGGTTTACTATGGCTACACCTTC
NA	TRBJ1-5	NA	TRBV6-5	CASSYRGSHQPQHF	TGTGCCAGCAGTTATCGGGGGAGTCATCAGCCCCAGCATTTT
NA	TRBJ1-1	TRBD1	TRBV6-2/TRBV6-3	CASRTGTGGEAFF	TGTGCCAGCAGAACCGGGACAGGGGGTGAAGCTTTCTTT
NA	TRBJ2-1	TRBD2	TRBV28	CASSLWASGGAPYNEQFF	TGTGCCAGCAGTTTATGGGCTAGCGGGGGGGCCCCCTACAATGAGCAGTTCTTC